The sample holds a few counts of the clone carrying this T cell receptor beta chain. The method was immunoSEQ multiplex PCR; TCRdb's version includes in-frame clones alone and lacks a portion of them. The table includes about 67,000 clones, approximately 90% detected once. The sample is drawn from a study of T cell changes during pregnancy in multiple sclerosis. The CDR3 is 13 amino acids. Germline trimming cut 6 bases from V and 2 bases from J; bases unmatched to any gene: 1. CDR1 is SNHLY and CDR2 is FYNNEI in the germline V gene. Here the sequenced sample was peripheral blood, taken in the second trimester of pregnancy. The chain couples TRBV2 to TRBJ1-1; 9 bases are a match to TRBD1. The receptor comes from a female donor with multiple sclerosis, enrolled in a pregnancy study. This CDR3 is CASRDRGNTEAFF. CDR3 DNA: TGTGCCAGCAGGGACAGGGGTAACACTGAAGCTTTCTTT.